Each of the 30 T cell receptor beta chains below was sequenced from the same sample in a study of cytomegalovirus exposure and HLA in healthy donors (dated by TCRdb to between 2016 and 2019). Library preparation used the immunoSEQ multiplex PCR assay. The multiplex PCR relied on a mix of 60 forward primers for TCR Vbeta segments and 13 reverse primers for TCR Jbeta segments. In its TCRdb copy, this immuneACCESS table keeps in-frame sequences only and misses some clones. Where compared with another copy, unresolved V genes explain less than half of these, and the others have no known cause. This sample is represented by around 180,000 clones; 84% of them were singletons. 0.2% to 0.3% of the sample lies in the top ten. Sequencing was carried out using PBMCs. The receptors originated from a boy aged 5 to 17 in good health and CMV-seronegative.

CDR3: CASKGGRGNTEAFF. The CDR3 bases are TGTGCCAGCAAGGGAGGGAGGGGGAACACTGAAGCTTTCTTT. This rearrangement joins TRBV7-3 to TRBJ1-1; perhaps TRBD1 as D (5 bases). The germline V and J ends were trimmed by 7 bases and 1 base, with 13 bases remaining between them. CDR1 SGHTA and CDR2 FQGTGA come from the germline V gene. The CDR3 covers 14 residues.

The rearrangement joins TRBV6-1 to TRBJ2-7, with 12 bases aligning to TRBD2. In germline, CDR1 is MNHNS, CDR2 SASEGT. The CDR3 spans 15 residues. V shed 6 bases and J 0 bases; nucleotides not matched to a gene: 3. The CDR3 DNA reads as TGTGCCAGCAGAACACTAGCGGGAGGCTCCTACGAGCAGTACTTC. The encoded protein is CASRTLAGGSYEQYF.

This chain connects TRBV6-1 to TRBJ1-6; 9 nucleotides match TRBD1. With 6 bases clipped from V and 7 bases from J, the junction kept 1 base outside the gene matches. CDR1 and CDR2 from the germline V gene are MNHNS and SASEGT. The CDR3 length is 13 residues. Written as DNA, the CDR3 is TGTGCCAGCAGAGGGACAGGGAATTCACCCCTCCACTTT. Its protein product is CASRGTGNSPLHF.

V usage is TRBV15 and J usage is TRBJ2-3; D is uncertain. This CDR3 is built from 13 residues. CDR1 is LNHNV and CDR2 is YYDKDF in the germline V gene (reference sequence). With 7 bases removed from V and 5 bases from J, the gap between germline ends came to 13 bases. The CDR3 DNA reads as TGTGCCACCACCCGTTCTTCCGTAGATACGCAGTATTTT. This encodes CATTRSSVDTQYF.

This clone has a single count. The rearrangement joins TRBV2 to TRBJ1-4; 11 bases are a match to TRBD1. The germline CDR1 and CDR2 sequences are SNHLY and FYNNEI. The CDR3 covers 15 residues. V gave up 6 bases and J gave up 7 bases; unmatched junction bases: 7. For the CDR3, the DNA is TGTGCCAGCAGCAGGGACAGGGGGGGTAGTGAAAAACTGTTTTTT. Translated, it gives CASSRDRGGSEKLFF.

The chain joins TRBV18 to TRBJ1-3; D not resolved. Trimming removed 6 bases at V and 0 bases at J, with 15 bases between. CDR3 length: 16 residues. Germline V gene data show CDR1 as KGHSH and CDR2 as LQKENI. CDR3 sequence reads: CASSQRRGDSGNTIYF. CDR3 coding DNA: TGTGCCAGCTCGCAGCGGAGAGGAGACTCTGGAAACACCATATATTTT.

This clone has a single count. The chain uses TRBV6-6 and TRBJ2-4; maybe TRBD1 (6 bases). Germline V gives CDR1 MNHNY, CDR2 SVGAGI (reference sequence). The CDR3 length is 14 residues. V was trimmed by 7 bases and J by 2 bases, leaving 12 bases between them. The CDR3 DNA follows: TGTGCCAGCAAACTACAGGGTACCAAAAACATTCAGTACTTC. This gives the protein CASKLQGTKNIQYF.

J is TRBJ2-1 and V is TRBV4-1; 14 bases are shared with TRBD2. V was clipped by 4 bases and J by 2 bases; unmatched bases: 10. CDR1 is MGHRA and CDR2 is YSYEKL in the germline V gene. The CDR3 runs to 19 residues. DNA of the CDR3: TGCGCCAGCAGCCTGGGGACTAGCGGGGGACACCCTGCCTACAATGAGCAGTTCTTC. It specifies CASSLGTSGGHPAYNEQFF.

The V gene is TRBV18, the J gene TRBJ1-1; D ambiguous. This CDR3 is built from 12 residues. V was cut by 2 bases and J by 7 bases, with 8 bases left in between. Germline V gives CDR1 KGHSH, CDR2 LQKENI. Here the CDR3 reads CASSPSDIEAFF. The CDR3 coding sequence is TGTGCCAGCTCACCATCAGACATTGAAGCTTTCTTT.

This sequence joins TRBV11-1 and TRBJ1-3, with D possibly TRBD1 on 6 matching bases. Trimming pared 3 bases from V and 2 bases from J, leaving 17 bases between. The CDR3 length is 17 residues. Germline CDR1 reads SGHAT; CDR2 reads FQDESV (reference sequence). The CDR3 protein is CASSFEPHRVAGNTIYF. For the CDR3, the DNA is TGTGCCAGCAGCTTCGAACCCCACAGGGTGGCTGGAAACACCATATATTTT.

This chain uses TRBV7-2 with TRBJ2-5; no reliable D call. The germline V and J ends were trimmed by 10 bases and 0 bases, with 12 bases remaining between them. CDR1 SGHTA and CDR2 FQGNSA come from the germline V gene. The CDR3 is made up of 13 amino acids. The CDR3 protein is CATNRRYQETQYF. In DNA form, the CDR3 reads TGTGCCACCAACCGGCGGTACCAAGAGACCCAGTACTTC.

The chain has TRBV11-2 and TRBJ1-6; TRBD1 matches at 8 bases. The germline CDR1 and CDR2 sequences are SGHAT and FQNNGV. The CDR3 consists of 15 residues. V lost 1 base and J lost 5; bases outside the gene matches: 1. Here the CDR3 reads CASSLVTGDNSPLHF. The CDR3 DNA reads as TGTGCCAGCAGCTTAGTGACAGGGGATAATTCACCCCTCCACTTT.

This clone was detected only once. The chain recombines TRBV29-1 with TRBJ2-7; 10 bases fit TRBD1. Germline CDR1 is SQVTM and CDR2 is ANQGSEA. V lost 5 bases and J lost 6; bases outside the gene matches: 4. The CDR3 has 12 residues. The CDR3 protein is CSVLTGGAEQYF. In nucleotides, the CDR3 is TGCAGCGTTTTGACAGGGGGCGCCGAGCAGTACTTC.

The chain carries TRBV7-8 and TRBJ1-1; possibly TRBD1 for D (6 bases). V lost 4 bases, J lost 4 bases, and 16 bases lay in between. This CDR3 comprises 15 residues. Germline lookup yields CDR1 SGHVS and CDR2 FQNEAQ. Here the CDR3 DNA reads TGTGCCAGCAGCTCGAAACCCGGGGGGCTCACTGAAGCTTTCTTT. The encoded protein is CASSSKPGGLTEAFF.

The chain is built from TRBV5-1 and TRBJ2-5, with D possibly matching TRBD1 (6 bases). The CDR3 has 14 residues. V lost 6 bases and J 2 bases, leaving 14 bases between the germline ends. CDR1 SGHRS and CDR2 YFSETQ come from the germline V gene. CDR3 nucleotide sequence: TGCGCCAGCAATAAGGACAGTCAGCAAGAGACCCAGTACTTC. Protein: CASNKDSQQETQYF.

This chain links TRBV6-5 with TRBJ1-1; 11 positions match TRBD1. The CDR3 is 15 amino acids. Trimming cost V 5 bases and J 6 bases; bases outside gene matches: 8. CDR1 MNHEY and CDR2 SVGAGI come from the germline V gene. CDR3 sequence reads: CASSHDGTGGSEAFF. The DNA of the CDR3 is TGTGCCAGCAGTCACGACGGGACAGGGGGGTCTGAAGCTTTCTTT.

The rearrangement uses TRBV2 and TRBJ2-3; 9 bases fit TRBD2. CDR1 is SNHLY and CDR2 is FYNNEI in the germline V gene. With V trimmed by 4 bases and J by 4 bases, 3 bases remained unmatched. The CDR3 is 14 residues long. CDR3 sequence reads: CASSASGVPDTQYF. The CDR3 DNA is TGTGCCAGCAGTGCTAGCGGGGTCCCAGATACGCAGTATTTT.

The rearrangement joins TRBV27 to TRBJ2-7, with 10 bases lining up with TRBD1. The V gene's germline CDR1 is MNHEY and CDR2 SMNVEV (reference sequence). V shed 6 bases, J shed 3 bases, and the junction held 5 bases outside the gene matches. The CDR3 length is 14 residues. DNA for the CDR3: TGTGCCAGCAGGCGACAGGGGGCAAGCTACGAGCAGTACTTC. It is translated as CASRRQGASYEQYF.

The chain joins TRBV29-1 to TRBJ1-2, with 9 nucleotides matching TRBD1. After removal of 6 bases from V and 5 bases from J, the junction contained 7 bases not matched to a gene. The CDR3 sequence is 13 residues long. The germline CDR1 and CDR2 sequences are SQVTM and ANQGSEA. In nucleotides, the CDR3 is TGCAGCGTACCCCCTGGGACAGGGTATGGCTACACCTTC. This codes for CSVPPGTGYGYTF.

The chain recombines TRBV7-2 with TRBJ1-1; D is perhaps TRBD1 (5 bases). V was clipped by 2 bases and J by 1 base, with 11 bases between them. Germline values: CDR1 SGHTA, CDR2 FQGNSA. CDR3 length: 15 amino acids. The CDR3 DNA sequence: TGTGCCAGCAGCTTACTTAGTCAGGGGAACACTGAAGCTTTCTTT. Its translation is CASSLLSQGNTEAFF.

This chain connects TRBV6-1 to TRBJ1-5, with TRBD1 matching 7 bases. Germline V CDR1 and CDR2: MNHNS, SASEGT. With 6 bases clipped from V and 7 bases from J, the junction kept 9 bases outside the gene matches. The CDR3 covers 14 residues. The CDR3: CASRETGDGQPQHF. The CDR3 coding sequence is TGTGCCAGCAGGGAAACAGGGGACGGCCAGCCCCAGCATTTT.

The V gene is TRBV7-9, the J gene TRBJ2-5; D might be TRBD1 (6 bases). Trimming cost V 1 base and J 5 bases, with 20 bases left between them. The CDR3 extends over 17 amino acids. From germline, CDR1 is SEHNR and CDR2 FQNEAQ (reference sequence). The CDR3 is CASSLGDSTGTRETQYF. In DNA, the CDR3 is TGTGCCAGCAGCTTAGGAGATTCTACAGGGACGAGGGAGACCCAGTACTTC.

The V call is TRBV28, the J call TRBJ1-5, with D hard to call. V lost 8 bases and J lost 3, with 2 bases in between. The CDR3 contains 10 residues. CDR1 is MDHEN and CDR2 is SYDVKM in the germline V gene. CDR3 region: CASHNQPQHF. CDR3 nucleotide sequence: TGTGCCAGCCACAATCAGCCCCAGCATTTT.

The chain has TRBV9 and TRBJ1-2, with 8 bases aligning to TRBD1. The CDR3 spans 15 residues. J lost 4 bases, V lost 3 bases, and 8 bases had no gene match. From germline, CDR1 is SGDLS and CDR2 YYNGEE. CDR3 bases: TGTGCCAGCAGCGAAACAGGGGGACCAGCCTATGGCTACACCTTC. Residues: CASSETGGPAYGYTF.

The rearrangement uses TRBV5-1 and TRBJ1-1, with TRBD1 identical over 11 bases. CDR1 is SGHRS, CDR2 YFSETQ, per germline. The CDR3 runs 13 residues. Losses at the gene ends were 3 bases for V and 8 bases for J; bases not matched to a gene: 3. The CDR3 DNA reads as TGCGCCAGCAGCTGGGACAGGGGGTTCGAAGCTTTCTTT. Protein product: CASSWDRGFEAFF. The full variable domain, rest sourced from reference TRBV5-1 and TRBJ1-1, is KAGVTQTPRYLIKTRGQQVTLSCSPISGHRSVSWYQQTPGQGLQFLFEYFSETQRNKGNFPGRFSGRQFSNSRSEMNVSTLELGDSALYLCASSWDRGFEAFFGQGTRLTVV.

V and J are TRBV6-1 and TRBJ2-3; tentative D call: TRBD2 (5 bases). V lost 8 bases and J 5 bases, leaving 17 bases between the germline ends. This CDR3 spans 14 amino acids. CDR1 MNHNS and CDR2 SASEGT come from the germline V gene. As DNA, the CDR3 is TGTGCCAGCCTAGTCAGCGCCCGGGGAGATACGCAGTATTTT. It encodes CASLVSARGDTQYF.

The chain joins TRBV6-1 to TRBJ2-3; 11 bases fit TRBD2. V gave up 4 bases and J gave up 6 bases; unmatched junction bases: 6. This CDR3 has 15 amino acids. Germline CDR1 is MNHNS and CDR2 is SASEGT. CDR3 DNA: TGTGCCAGCAGTGCCGTTAGCGGGGGGGATGATACGCAGTATTTT. As protein: CASSAVSGGDDTQYF.

In its sample, this clone was seen a few times. The V and J genes are TRBV6-5 and TRBJ1-2; 9 nucleotides align to TRBD1. Germline trimming cut 4 bases from V and 5 bases from J; bases unmatched to any gene: 2. The germline V gene encodes CDR1 MNHEY and CDR2 SVGAGI. This CDR3 comprises 13 residues. As DNA, the CDR3 is TGTGCCAGCAGTTGGGGACAGGGTTATGGCTACACCTTC. It encodes CASSWGQGYGYTF.

The chain couples TRBV18 to TRBJ1-1, with D maybe TRBD1 (5 bases). Per germline, CDR1 KGHSH and CDR2 LQKENI. V lost 2 bases and J 6 bases, leaving 7 bases between the germline ends. This CDR3 region has 12 residues. Here the CDR3 reads CASSPGGAEAFF. CDR3 coding DNA: TGTGCCAGCTCACCAGGGGGGGCTGAAGCTTTCTTT.

The chain uses TRBV10-3 and TRBJ1-4, with a tentative D call TRBD1 (5 bases). Germline loops: CDR1 ENHRY, CDR2 SYGVKD. This CDR3 is 13 amino acids long. Trimming took 0 bases from V and 10 from J, leaving 9 bases between them. The CDR3, as DNA: TGTGCCATCAGTGAGTCTAGGGGAGGAAAACTGTTTTTT. Translated, it gives CAISESRGGKLFF.